One sample yielded the 24 T cell receptor beta chains listed below, sequenced in a study of OX40 agonist ivuxolimab in advanced cancers. The data were produced by immunoSEQ multiplex PCR, yet TCRdb's version contains in-frame clones alone and is incomplete. The sample comprises 80,000 to 100,000 clones, 90% to 95% of which are singletons, and about 2.6% rests with the top ten. The sample was CD4+ or CD8+ T cells sorted from blood, taken in a trial of the OX40 agonist ivuxolimab. Receptor source: an adult with an advanced solid tumor such as melanoma, head and neck, liver or kidney cancer.

This chain links TRBV11-2 with TRBJ2-1; TRBD2 aligns across 11 bases. This CDR3 has 16 amino acids. CDR1 is SGHAT, CDR2 FQNNGV, per germline. J lost 8 bases, V lost 1 base, and 7 bases had no gene match. The CDR3 DNA follows: TGTGCCAGCAGCTTAGGGTTAGCGGGGGGGGTCGATGAGCAGTTCTTC. This encodes CASSLGLAGGVDEQFF.

The chain combines TRBV2 with TRBJ2-1; D possibly corresponds to TRBD2 (6 bases). The ends were cut back, 6 bases at V and 3 bases at J, with 24 bases in the middle. CDR1 SNHLY and CDR2 FYNNEI come from the germline V gene. The CDR3 loop spans 18 amino acids. Here the CDR3 reads CASSLTSGLSEVYNEQFF. CDR3 in DNA: TGTGCCAGCAGCTTGACTAGTGGACTATCGGAAGTCTACAATGAGCAGTTCTTC. Supplemented by reference TRBV2 and TRBJ2-1, the full variable domain reads EPEVTQTPSHQVTQMGQEVILRCVPISNHLYFYWYRQILGQKVEFLVSFYNNEISEKSEIFDDQFSVERPDGSNFTLKIRSTKLEDSAMYFCASSLTSGLSEVYNEQFFGPGTRLTVL.

The CDR3 DNA reads TGTGCCAGCAGCCCCGGGGCCGTTTATCCCCTTCAAGAGACCCAGTACTTC. Its translation is CASSPGAVYPLQETQYF. The chain has TRBV7-2 and TRBJ2-5, with D perhaps assigned TRBD1 or TRBD2 (5 bases each). The CDR3 is 17 amino acids. V dropped 5 bases and J dropped 2 bases, with 21 bases sitting between them. CDR1 is SGHTA and CDR2 is FQGNSA in the germline V gene.

V gene TRBV2 combines with J gene TRBJ1-4, with D unclear. CDR1 and CDR2 from the germline V gene are SNHLY and FYNNEI. There are 14 residues in the CDR3. Between the trimmed V and J ends, which lost 6 bases and 8 bases, there was a span of 16 bases. In DNA, the CDR3 is TGTGCCAGCAGCCATGGGTCCCCTGGGGAAAAACTGTTTTTT. This encodes CASSHGSPGEKLFF. The entire variable domain, with the rest obtained from reference TRBV2 and TRBJ1-4, is as follows: EPEVTQTPSHQVTQMGQEVILRCVPISNHLYFYWYRQILGQKVEFLVSFYNNEISEKSEIFDDQFSVERPDGSNFTLKIRSTKLEDSAMYFCASSHGSPGEKLFFGSGTQLSVL.

The gene calls are TRBV9 and TRBJ1-5; no definite D call. Looked up from germline, CDR1 is SGDLS and CDR2 is YYNGEE. Deletions cut 3 bases from V and 5 bases from J, with 9 bases between. The CDR3 is 13 residues long. The CDR3 nucleotides read TGTGCCAGCAGCGAGGGAGACCATCAGCCCCAGCATTTT. Residues: CASSEGDHQPQHF.

As DNA, the CDR3 is TGTGCCAGCAGCTTATCTTCCCGGATCCACGAGCAGTACTTC. The encoded protein is CASSLSSRIHEQYF. The rearrangement uses TRBV7-2 and TRBJ2-7; no definite D call. CDR1 is SGHTA and CDR2 is FQGNSA in the germline V gene. This CDR3 contains 14 residues. The ends were cut back, 2 bases at V and 5 bases at J, with 13 bases in the middle.

This clone has just a few counts. The rearrangement joins TRBV9 to TRBJ1-5; D remains unclear. The germline V gene encodes CDR1 SGDLS and CDR2 YYNGEE. Trimming pared 0 bases from V and 0 bases from J, leaving 4 bases between. The CDR3 totals 14 residues. The CDR3 DNA follows: TGTGCCAGCAGCGTAGCGGCTAGCAATCAGCCCCAGCATTTT. This gives the protein CASSVAASNQPQHF.

The chain carries TRBV13 and TRBJ1-6; 9 nucleotides match TRBD1. Germline V gene sequence: CDR1 PRHDT, CDR2 FYEKMQ (reference sequence). CDR3 length: 16 residues. J gave up 10 bases and V 1 base, and 8 bases lay outside the gene matches. The CDR3 protein is CASSLEVQGARSPLHF. The CDR3 DNA reads TGTGCCAGCAGCTTAGAAGTACAGGGGGCGCGGTCACCCCTCCACTTT.

The chain is built from TRBV5-4 and TRBJ2-2; tentatively, D is TRBD1 (7 bases). Germline V CDR1 and CDR2: SGHNT, YYREEE (reference sequence). Trimming removed 5 bases at V and 7 bases at J, with 9 bases between. The CDR3 runs 12 residues. The CDR3 spells CASSQGGGELFF. CDR3 bases: TGTGCCAGCAGTCAGGGGGGCGGGGAGCTGTTTTTT.

This chain joins TRBV5-4 and TRBJ2-7; 7 bases match TRBD2. This CDR3 contains 16 residues. Unmatched junction bases numbered 12, after V lost 5 bases and J lost 1 base. Germline CDR1 SGHNT, CDR2 YYREEE (reference sequence). The CDR3 loop reads CASSRFSGYLSYEQYF. The DNA of the CDR3 is TGTGCCAGCAGTAGGTTTAGCGGGTACCTTTCCTACGAGCAGTACTTC.

This clone was seen only once. V gene TRBV7-9 combines with J gene TRBJ1-4; D unclear. Trimming removed 0 bases at V and 8 bases at J, with 16 bases between. Germline CDR1 is SEHNR and CDR2 is FQNEAQ (reference sequence). The CDR3 extends over 16 amino acids. In nucleotides, the CDR3 is TGTGCCAGCAGCTTAGCGGCAGATTCCGCGGGAGAAAAACTGTTTTTT. It translates to CASSLAADSAGEKLFF.

The chain uses TRBV4-1 and TRBJ1-5; D gene ambiguous. This CDR3 spans 13 amino acids. In germline, CDR1 is MGHRA, CDR2 YSYEKL. Trimming shortened V by 1 base and J by 5 bases, and 6 bases separated the two germline ends. The CDR3 here is CASSQGLDQPQHF. DNA of the CDR3: TGCGCCAGCAGCCAAGGGTTAGATCAGCCCCAGCATTTT.

This clone was seen just once. The rearrangement joins TRBV11-2 to TRBJ2-1; 8 positions match TRBD2. The germline V gene encodes CDR1 SGHAT and CDR2 FQNNGV. CDR3 length equals 16 residues. V shed 1 base, J shed 4 bases, and the junction held 6 bases outside the gene matches. The chain's CDR3 is CASSLASSGFYNEQFF. CDR3 DNA sequence: TGTGCCAGCAGCTTAGCTTCTAGCGGGTTTTACAATGAGCAGTTCTTC. Looking up the rest from reference TRBV11-2 and TRBJ2-1 gives the full variable domain: EAGVAQSPRYKIIEKRQSVAFWCNPISGHATLYWYQQILGQGPKLLIQFQNNGVVDDSQLPKDRFSAERLKGVDSTLKIQPAKLEDSAVYLCASSLASSGFYNEQFFGPGTRLTVL.

The chain is built from TRBV30 and TRBJ1-1, with TRBD1 as a possible D gene (6 bases). This CDR3 region has 15 residues. Looked up from germline, CDR1 is GTSNPN and CDR2 is SVGIG (reference sequence). V lost 2 bases to trimming and J lost 0 bases, with 13 bases between them. The CDR3 region is CAWSQDRPLNTEAFF. For the CDR3, the DNA is TGTGCCTGGAGTCAGGACAGACCGTTGAACACTGAAGCTTTCTTT.

This clone was counted once. This chain links TRBV6-5 with TRBJ2-3; 10 nucleotides match TRBD2. CDR1 and CDR2 from the germline V gene are MNHEY and SVGAGI. Trimming removed 6 bases from V and 4 bases from J; junction bases left unmatched: 7. This CDR3 is 15 amino acids long. The CDR3 nucleotides read TGTGCCAGCAGACTCAGCGGGGGGGCCGCAGATACGCAGTATTTT. As protein: CASRLSGGAADTQYF.

This chain connects TRBV27 to TRBJ1-4; perhaps TRBD1 as D (5 bases). There are 12 residues in the CDR3. Germline CDR1 and CDR2: MNHEY and SMNVEV (reference sequence). Deletions cut 5 bases from V and 12 bases from J, with 13 bases between. The DNA of the CDR3 is TGTGCCAGCAGTCCGAGGGGATTGGAACTGTTTTTT. The encoded protein is CASSPRGLELFF.

The chain carries TRBV2 and TRBJ2-7; D uncertain. V shed 4 bases and J shed 2 bases, with 15 bases lying between them. The germline gives CDR1 SNHLY, CDR2 FYNNEI. The CDR3 sequence is 15 residues long. CDR3 residues: CASSGYSGRPYEQYF. CDR3 in DNA: TGTGCCAGCAGTGGGTATAGTGGCAGACCCTACGAGCAGTACTTC.

In nucleotides, the CDR3 is TGTGCCAGCAGCTACGGACAGGGTGGCGAGCAGTACTTC. Amino acid sequence: CASSYGQGGEQYF. The J gene is TRBJ2-7, the V gene TRBV7-6; 8 bases match TRBD1. CDR1 and CDR2 (germline): SGHVS, FNYEAQ. The CDR3 is 13 amino acids. Losses at the gene ends were 4 bases for V and 6 bases for J; bases not matched to a gene: 5.

This clone was seen a few times. V usage is TRBV7-9 and J usage is TRBJ2-7; the D call may be TRBD1 or TRBD2 (5 bases each). CDR1 is SEHNR and CDR2 is FQNEAQ in the germline V gene (reference sequence). V lost 5 bases and J lost 10, with 21 bases in between. The CDR3 spans 14 residues. DNA of the CDR3: TGTGCCAGCAGCCCAGCTCTTGGGCTATGGGACCAGTACTTC. It encodes CASSPALGLWDQYF.

The rearrangement links TRBV7-8 to TRBJ2-5; maybe TRBD1 (6 bases). Trimming stripped 5 bases from V and 2 bases from J, with 12 bases between. Per germline, CDR1 SGHVS and CDR2 FQNEAQ. The CDR3 has 14 residues. This CDR3 reads CASSHGQKQETQYF. The DNA of the CDR3 is TGTGCCAGCAGCCACGGACAGAAGCAAGAGACCCAGTACTTC. Full variable domain (outside the CDR3, taken from reference TRBV7-8 and TRBJ2-5): GAGVSQSPRYKVAKRGQDVALRCDPISGHVSLFWYQQALGQGPEFLTYFQNEAQLDKSGLPSDRFFAERPEGSVSTLKIQRTQQEDSAVYLCASSHGQKQETQYFGPGTRLLVL.

This clone was recorded only once. The chain links TRBV5-1 to TRBJ2-1; D not certain. This CDR3 is built from 16 residues. Between the trimmed V and J ends, which lost 1 base and 6 bases, there was a span of 17 bases. CDR1 SGHRS and CDR2 YFSETQ come from the germline V gene. DNA for the CDR3: TGCGCCAGCAGCTTGAGGTGGGATCCAGGACGCAATGAGCAGTTCTTC. As protein: CASSLRWDPGRNEQFF.

This clone has only a few counts. V usage is TRBV5-6 and J usage is TRBJ1-2; D is perhaps TRBD1 (6 bases). The germline V gene has CDR1 SGHDT and CDR2 YYEEEE. CDR3 length: 14 residues. Trimming removed 4 bases at V and 4 bases at J, with 14 bases between. This CDR3 reads CASSPRGQPYGYTF. The CDR3 DNA reads TGTGCCAGCAGCCCTAGAGGACAGCCCTATGGCTACACCTTC.

The chain combines TRBV7-8 with TRBJ2-7; D possibly corresponds to TRBD1 (6 bases). The V end was cut by 10 bases, the J end by 0 bases, with 19 bases between. CDR1 SGHVS and CDR2 FQNEAQ come from the germline V gene. CDR3 length: 15 residues. CDR3 DNA sequence: TGTGCCACCTCCCCTCTTGCAGGGGACTCCTACGAGCAGTACTTC. Protein: CATSPLAGDSYEQYF.

The chain employs TRBV5-1 and TRBJ2-7, with D possibly TRBD2 on 6 matching bases. The germline V gene encodes CDR1 SGHRS and CDR2 YFSETQ. V lost 0 bases and J lost 3, with 13 bases in between. The length of the CDR3 is 15 residues. The CDR3 DNA follows: TGCGCCAGCAGCTTGGGTGAGGCGGGAAGCTACGAGCAGTACTTC. Its translation: CASSLGEAGSYEQYF. Full variable domain (rest looked up from reference TRBV5-1 and TRBJ2-7): KAGVTQTPRYLIKTRGQQVTLSCSPISGHRSVSWYQQTPGQGLQFLFEYFSETQRNKGNFPGRFSGRQFSNSRSEMNVSTLELGDSALYLCASSLGEAGSYEQYFGPGTRLTVT.